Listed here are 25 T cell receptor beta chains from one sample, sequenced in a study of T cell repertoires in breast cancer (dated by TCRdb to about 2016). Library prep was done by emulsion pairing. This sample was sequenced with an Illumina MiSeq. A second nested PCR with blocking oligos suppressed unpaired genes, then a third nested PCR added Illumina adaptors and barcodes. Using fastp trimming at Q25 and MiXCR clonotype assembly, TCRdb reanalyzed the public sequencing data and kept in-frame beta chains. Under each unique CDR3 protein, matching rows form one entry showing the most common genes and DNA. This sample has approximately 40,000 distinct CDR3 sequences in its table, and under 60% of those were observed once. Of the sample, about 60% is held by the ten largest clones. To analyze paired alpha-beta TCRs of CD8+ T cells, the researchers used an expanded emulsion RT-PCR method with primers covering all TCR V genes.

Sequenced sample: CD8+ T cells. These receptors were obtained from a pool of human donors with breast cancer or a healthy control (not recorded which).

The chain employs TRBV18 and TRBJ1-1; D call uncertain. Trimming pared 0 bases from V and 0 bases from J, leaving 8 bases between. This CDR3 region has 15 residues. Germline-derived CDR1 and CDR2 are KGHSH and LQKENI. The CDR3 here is CASSPPNSMNTEAFF. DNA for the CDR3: TGTGCCAGCTCACCACCGAACTCCATGAACACTGAAGCTTTCTTT.

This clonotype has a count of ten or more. This chain's CDR3 is CATRQEIAGPRDTQYF. In DNA form, the CDR3 reads TGTGCCACCAGACAGGAGATAGCGGGGCCCCGGGATACGCAGTATTTT. This chain uses TRBV6-1 with TRBJ2-3; 8 nucleotides align to TRBD2. In germline, CDR1 is MNHNS, CDR2 SASEGT. The CDR3 sequence is 16 residues long. The V gene end was trimmed by 10 bases and the J gene end by 6 bases; junction bases not matched to a gene: 18.

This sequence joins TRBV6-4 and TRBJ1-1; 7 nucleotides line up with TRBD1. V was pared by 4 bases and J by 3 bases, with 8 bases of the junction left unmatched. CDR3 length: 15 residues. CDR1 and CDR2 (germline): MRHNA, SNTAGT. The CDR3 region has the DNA TGTGCCAGCAGTGTTATTCCAGGGGGTTACACTGAAGCTTTCTTT. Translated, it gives CASSVIPGGYTEAFF.

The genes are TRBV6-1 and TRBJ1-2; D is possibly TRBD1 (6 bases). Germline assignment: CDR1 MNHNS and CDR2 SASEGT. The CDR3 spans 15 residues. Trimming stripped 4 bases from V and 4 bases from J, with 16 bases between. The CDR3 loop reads CASSATGALPYGYTF. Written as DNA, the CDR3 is TGTGCCAGCAGTGCGACAGGTGCATTACCCTATGGCTACACCTTC.

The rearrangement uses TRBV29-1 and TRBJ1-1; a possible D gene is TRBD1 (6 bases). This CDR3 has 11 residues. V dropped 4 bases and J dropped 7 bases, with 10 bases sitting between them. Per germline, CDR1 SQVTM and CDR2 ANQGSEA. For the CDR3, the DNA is TGCAGCGTTGGAAGGGACATTGAAGCTTTCTTT. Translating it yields CSVGRDIEAFF.

CDR3 in DNA: TGTGCCAGCAGTTTCATACGGACCAACACTGAAGCTTTCTTT. Amino acids: CASSFIRTNTEAFF. The chain couples TRBV12-3 or TRBV12-4 to TRBJ1-1; D uncertain. The V and J ends lost 3 bases and 2 bases respectively, with 10 bases between them. The length of the CDR3 is 14 residues.

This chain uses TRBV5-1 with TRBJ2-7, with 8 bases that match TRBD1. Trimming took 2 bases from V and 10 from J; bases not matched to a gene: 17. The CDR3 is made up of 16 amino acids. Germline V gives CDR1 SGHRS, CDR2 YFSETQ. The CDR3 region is CASSFGGTDRDLEQYF. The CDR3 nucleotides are TGCGCCAGCAGCTTTGGAGGGACGGACAGGGACCTCGAACAGTACTTC.

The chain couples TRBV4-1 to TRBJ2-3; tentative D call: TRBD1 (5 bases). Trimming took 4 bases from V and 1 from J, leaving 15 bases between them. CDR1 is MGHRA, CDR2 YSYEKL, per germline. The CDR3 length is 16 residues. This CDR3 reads CASSPLRAARTDTQYF. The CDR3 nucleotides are TGCGCCAGCAGCCCCCTCAGGGCGGCCCGCACAGATACGCAGTATTTT.

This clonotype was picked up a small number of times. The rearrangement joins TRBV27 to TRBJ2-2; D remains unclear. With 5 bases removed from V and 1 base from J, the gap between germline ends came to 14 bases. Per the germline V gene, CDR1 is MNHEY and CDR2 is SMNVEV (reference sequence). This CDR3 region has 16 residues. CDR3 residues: CASSASQNLNTGELFF. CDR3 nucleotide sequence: TGTGCCAGCAGTGCTTCTCAAAACCTGAACACCGGGGAGCTGTTTTTT.

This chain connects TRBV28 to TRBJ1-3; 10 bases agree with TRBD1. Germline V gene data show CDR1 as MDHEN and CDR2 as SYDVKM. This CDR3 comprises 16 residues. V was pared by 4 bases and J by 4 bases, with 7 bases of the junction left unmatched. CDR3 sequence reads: CASSSGTGDAGNTIYF. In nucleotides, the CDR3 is TGTGCCAGCAGTTCCGGGACAGGGGATGCAGGAAACACCATATATTTT. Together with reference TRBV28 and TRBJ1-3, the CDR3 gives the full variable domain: DVKVTQSSRYLVKRTGEKVFLECVQDMDHENMFWYRQDPGLGLRLIYFSYDVKMKEKGDIPEGYSVSREKKERFSLILESASTNQTSMYLCASSSGTGDAGNTIYFGEGSWLTVV.

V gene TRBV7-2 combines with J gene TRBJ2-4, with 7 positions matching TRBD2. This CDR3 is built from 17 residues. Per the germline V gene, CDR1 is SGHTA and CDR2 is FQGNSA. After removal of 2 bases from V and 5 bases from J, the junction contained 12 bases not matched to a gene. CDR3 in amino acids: CASSLILGRRAENIQYF. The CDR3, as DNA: TGTGCCAGCAGCTTAATCCTCGGGAGGAGGGCCGAAAACATTCAGTACTTC.

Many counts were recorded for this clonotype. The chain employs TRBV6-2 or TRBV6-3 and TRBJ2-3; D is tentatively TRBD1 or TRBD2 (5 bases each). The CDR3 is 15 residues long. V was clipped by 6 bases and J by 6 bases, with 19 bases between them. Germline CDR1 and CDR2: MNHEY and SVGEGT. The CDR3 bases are TGTGCCAGCAGCCCTACCGGGGCCGCTACGGATACGCAGTATTTT. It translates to CASSPTGAATDTQYF.

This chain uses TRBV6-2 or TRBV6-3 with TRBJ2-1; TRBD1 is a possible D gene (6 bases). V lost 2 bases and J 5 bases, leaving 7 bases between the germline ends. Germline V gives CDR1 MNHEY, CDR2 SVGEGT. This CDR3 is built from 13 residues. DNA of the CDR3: TGTGCCAGCAGTTACCGGGACAACAATGAGCAGTTCTTC. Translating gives CASSYRDNNEQFF.

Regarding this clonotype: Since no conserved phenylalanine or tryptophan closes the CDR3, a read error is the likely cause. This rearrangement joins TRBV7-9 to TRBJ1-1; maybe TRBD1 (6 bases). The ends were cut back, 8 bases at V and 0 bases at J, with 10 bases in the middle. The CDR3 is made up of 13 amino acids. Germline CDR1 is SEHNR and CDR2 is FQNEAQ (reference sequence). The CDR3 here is CASGRGMNTEAFL. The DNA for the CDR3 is TGTGCCAGCGGGAGGGGGATGAACACTGAAGCTTTCCTT.

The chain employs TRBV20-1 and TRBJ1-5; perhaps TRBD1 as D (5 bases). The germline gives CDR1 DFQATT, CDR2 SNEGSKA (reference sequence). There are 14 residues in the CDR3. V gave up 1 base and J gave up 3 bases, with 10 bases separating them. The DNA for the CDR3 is TGCAGTGCTAGAGTCAACAGGAACAATCAGCCCCAGCATTTT. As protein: CSARVNRNNQPQHF.

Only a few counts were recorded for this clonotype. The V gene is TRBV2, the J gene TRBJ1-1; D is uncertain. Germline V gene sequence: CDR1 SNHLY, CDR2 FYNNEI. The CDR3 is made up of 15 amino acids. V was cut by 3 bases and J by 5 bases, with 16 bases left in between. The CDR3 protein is CASSDGMVYRTEAFF. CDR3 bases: TGTGCCAGCAGTGACGGGATGGTTTATCGGACTGAAGCTTTCTTT.

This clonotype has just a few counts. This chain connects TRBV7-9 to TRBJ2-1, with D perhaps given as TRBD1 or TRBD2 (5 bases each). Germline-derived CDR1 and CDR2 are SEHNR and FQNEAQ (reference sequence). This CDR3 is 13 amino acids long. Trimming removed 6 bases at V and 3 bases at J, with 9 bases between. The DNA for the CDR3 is TGTGCCAGCAGGGGGGACGGCTACAATGAGCAGTTCTTC. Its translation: CASRGDGYNEQFF.

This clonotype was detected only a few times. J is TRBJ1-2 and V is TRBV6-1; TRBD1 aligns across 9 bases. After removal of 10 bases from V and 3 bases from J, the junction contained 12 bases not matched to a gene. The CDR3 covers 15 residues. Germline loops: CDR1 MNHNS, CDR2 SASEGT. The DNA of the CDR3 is TGTGCCAACTCGGGAGGACAGGGGATGTACTATGGCTACACCTTC. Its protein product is CANSGGQGMYYGYTF.

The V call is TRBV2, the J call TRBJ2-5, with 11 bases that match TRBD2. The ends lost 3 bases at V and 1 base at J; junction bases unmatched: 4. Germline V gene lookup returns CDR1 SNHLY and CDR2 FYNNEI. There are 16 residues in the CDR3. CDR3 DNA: TGTGCCAGCAGTGACCGGACTAGCGGGCTCCAAGAGACCCAGTACTTC. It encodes CASSDRTSGLQETQYF.

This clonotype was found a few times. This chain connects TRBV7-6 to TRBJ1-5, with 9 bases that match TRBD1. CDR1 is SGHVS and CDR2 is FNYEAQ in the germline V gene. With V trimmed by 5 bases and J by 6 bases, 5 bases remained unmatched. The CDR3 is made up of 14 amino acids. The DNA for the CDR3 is TGTGCCAGCAGCCCGACAGGGGGGATTCAGCCCCAGCATTTT. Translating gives CASSPTGGIQPQHF.

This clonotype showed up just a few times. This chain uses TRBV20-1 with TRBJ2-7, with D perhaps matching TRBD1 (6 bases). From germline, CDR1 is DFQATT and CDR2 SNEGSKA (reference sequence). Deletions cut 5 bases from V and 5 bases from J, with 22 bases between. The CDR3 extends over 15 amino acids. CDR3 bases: TGCAGTGCTCAGCCCCGGGACACAAGCCGTGACGAGCAGTACTTC. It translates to CSAQPRDTSRDEQYF.

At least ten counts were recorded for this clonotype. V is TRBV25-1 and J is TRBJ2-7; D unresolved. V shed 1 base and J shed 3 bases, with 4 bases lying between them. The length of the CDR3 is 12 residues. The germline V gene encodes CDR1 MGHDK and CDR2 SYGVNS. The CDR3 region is CASSESVYEQYF. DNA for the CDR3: TGTGCCAGCAGTGAATCTGTCTACGAGCAGTACTTC.

CDR3 nucleotides: TGTGCCAGCAGTTTCGACAGGGTTAACGCCGGGGAGCTGTTTTTT. As protein: CASSFDRVNAGELFF. The rearrangement joins TRBV27 to TRBJ2-2; 7 bases are a match to TRBD1. The CDR3 sequence is 15 residues long. J was trimmed by 6 bases and V by 3 bases; bases with no gene match: 7. From germline, CDR1 is MNHEY and CDR2 SMNVEV (reference sequence).

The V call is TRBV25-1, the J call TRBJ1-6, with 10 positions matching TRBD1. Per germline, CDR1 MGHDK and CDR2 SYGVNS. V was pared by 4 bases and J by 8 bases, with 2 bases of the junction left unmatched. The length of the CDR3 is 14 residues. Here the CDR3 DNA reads TGTGCCAGCAGTGGGACAGGGGGATATTCACCCCTCCACTTT. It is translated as CASSGTGGYSPLHF.

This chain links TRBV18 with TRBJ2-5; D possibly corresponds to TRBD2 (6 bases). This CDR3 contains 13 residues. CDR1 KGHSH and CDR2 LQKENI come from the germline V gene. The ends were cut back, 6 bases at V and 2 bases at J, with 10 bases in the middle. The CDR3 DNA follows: TGTGCCAGCTCGTCGGCGGGGCAAGAGACCCAGTACTTC. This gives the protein CASSSAGQETQYF.